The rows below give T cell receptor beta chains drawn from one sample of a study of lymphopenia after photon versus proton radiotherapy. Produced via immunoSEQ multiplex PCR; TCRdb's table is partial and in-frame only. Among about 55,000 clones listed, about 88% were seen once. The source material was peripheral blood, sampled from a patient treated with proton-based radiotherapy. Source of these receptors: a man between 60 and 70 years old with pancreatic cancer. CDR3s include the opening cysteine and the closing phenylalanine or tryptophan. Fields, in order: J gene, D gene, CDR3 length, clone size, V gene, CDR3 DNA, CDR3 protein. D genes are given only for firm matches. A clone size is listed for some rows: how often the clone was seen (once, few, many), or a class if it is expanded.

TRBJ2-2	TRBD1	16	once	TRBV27	TGTGCCAGCAGTTCCGGCGACAGGGGGAGGACCGGGGAGCTGTTTTTT	CASSSGDRGRTGELFF
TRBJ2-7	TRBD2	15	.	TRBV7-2	TGTGCCAGCAGCTTAGGTGGCGGGAGTGGGTACGAGCAGTACTTC	CASSLGGGSGYEQYF
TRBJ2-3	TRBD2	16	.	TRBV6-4	TGTGCCAGCAGTCGTATAGCGGGAGGGGTCACAGATACGCAGTATTTT	CASSRIAGGVTDTQYF
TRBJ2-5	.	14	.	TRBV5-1	TGCGCCAGCAGCTTGTCCGGGTCGGGGGAGACCCAGTACTTC	CASSLSGSGETQYF
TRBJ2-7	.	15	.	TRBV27	TGTGCCAGCAGTTTAAGGAGCGGGCGCCCCTACGAGCAGTACTTC	CASSLRSGRPYEQYF
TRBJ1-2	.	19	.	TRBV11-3	TGTGCCAGCAGCTCGGCCCTTGAGGGGACCTTTGAATTTAACTATGGCTACACCTTC	CASSSALEGTFEFNYGYTF
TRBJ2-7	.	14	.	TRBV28	TGTGCCAGCAGTTTAAGCGCAGGGAGAGACGAGCAGTACTTC	CASSLSAGRDEQYF
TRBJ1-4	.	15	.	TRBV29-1	TGCAGCGTTAGGCAAGCAGCAGCGTCTAATGAAAAACTGTTTTTT	CSVRQAAASNEKLFF
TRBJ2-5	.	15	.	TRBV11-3	TGTGCCAGCAGCTTAGGGGGCCAATACCAAGAGACCCAGTACTTC	CASSLGGQYQETQYF
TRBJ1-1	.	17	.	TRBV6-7	TGTGCCAGCAGTTCCGGGACACAAGGAGTAATGAACACTGAAGCTTTCTTT	CASSSGTQGVMNTEAFF
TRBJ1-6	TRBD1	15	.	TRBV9	TGTGCCAGCAGCCAAGGACAGGCACATAATTCACCCCTCCACTTT	CASSQGQAHNSPLHF
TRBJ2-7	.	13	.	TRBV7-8	TGTGCCAGCAGTTCGCAAGGCTCCTACGAGCAGTACTTC	CASSSQGSYEQYF
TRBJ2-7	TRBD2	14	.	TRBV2	TGTGCCAGCAGTTACGTAGCGGGAGACTACGAGCAGTACTTC	CASSYVAGDYEQYF
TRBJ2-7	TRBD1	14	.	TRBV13	TGTGCCAGCAGCTTCGGACAGGCGGCCTACGAGCAGTACTTC	CASSFGQAAYEQYF
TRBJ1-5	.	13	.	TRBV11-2	TGTGCCAGCAGCTTAGGCGGAGATCAGCCCCAGCATTTT	CASSLGGDQPQHF
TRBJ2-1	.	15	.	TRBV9	TGTGCCAGCAGCGAGAATCCCCCACCTTATAGTGAGCAGTTCTTC	CASSENPPPYSEQFF
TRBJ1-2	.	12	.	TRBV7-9	TGTGCCAGCAGCTTAGACCGGCATGGCTACACCTTC	CASSLDRHGYTF
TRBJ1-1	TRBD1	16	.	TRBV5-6	TGTGCCAGCAGCTCCGGACAGGGTTTCGGGAACACTGAAGCTTTCTTT	CASSSGQGFGNTEAFF
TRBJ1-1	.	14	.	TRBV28	TGTGCCAGCAGTTTCCACGGACAGAAGTTGAGAGCTTTCTTT	CASSFHGQKLRAFF
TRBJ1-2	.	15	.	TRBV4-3	TGCGCCAGCAGCCAAGATCGGTCAGGGAATTATGGCTACACCTTC	CASSQDRSGNYGYTF
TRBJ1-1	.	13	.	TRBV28	TGTGCCAGCAGTTTAGGGGGTCACACTGAAGCTTTCTTT	CASSLGGHTEAFF
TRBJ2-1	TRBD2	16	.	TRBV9	TGTGCCAGCAGCCCCGGACTAGCGAGCTCCTACAATGAGCAGTTCTTC	CASSPGLASSYNEQFF
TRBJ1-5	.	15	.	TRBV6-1	TGTGCCAGCAGTGAAGGCAACAAAGGCAATCAGCCCCAGCATTTT	CASSEGNKGNQPQHF
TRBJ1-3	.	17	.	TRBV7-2	TGTGCCAGCAGCTTAGAACCTCCGACGATCTCTGGAAACACCATATATTTT	CASSLEPPTISGNTIYF
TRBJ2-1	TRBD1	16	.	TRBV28	TGTGCCAGCAGTTTATGGACAGGGAGCTTTGGCAATGAGCAGTTCTTC	CASSLWTGSFGNEQFF
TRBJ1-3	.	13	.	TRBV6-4	TGTGCCAGCAGTTTGGAGCCTGGAAACACCATATATTTT	CASSLEPGNTIYF
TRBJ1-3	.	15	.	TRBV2	TGTGCCAGCAGGCTAGGGACAATCTCTGGAAACACCATATATTTT	CASRLGTISGNTIYF
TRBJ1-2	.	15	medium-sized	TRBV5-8	TGTGCCAGCAGCTTGGCAAACAGGCCTAACTATGGCTACACCTTC	CASSLANRPNYGYTF
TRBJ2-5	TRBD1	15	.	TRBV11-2	TGTGCCAGCAGCTTAGAGGGGACAGCAGGAGAGACCCAGTACTTC	CASSLEGTAGETQYF
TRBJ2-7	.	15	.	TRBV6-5	TGTGCCAGCAGTTACTCCAGCGCCAGCTCCTACGAGCAGTACTTC	CASSYSSASSYEQYF
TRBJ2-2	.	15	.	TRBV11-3	TGTGCCAGCAGCTTAGTAACCGGGTTTTCTGGGGAGCTGTTTTTT	CASSLVTGFSGELFF
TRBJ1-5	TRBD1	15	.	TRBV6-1	TGTGCCAGCAGTGGGACAGGGGGCTTCAATCAGCCCCAGCATTTT	CASSGTGGFNQPQHF
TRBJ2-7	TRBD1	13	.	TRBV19	TGTGCCAGTAGCCTGACAGGGGGGAACGAGCAGTACTTC	CASSLTGGNEQYF
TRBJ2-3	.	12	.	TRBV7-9	TGTGCCAGCAGCCCTTCAAAAGATACGCAGTATTTT	CASSPSKDTQYF
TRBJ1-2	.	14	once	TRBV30	TGTGCCTGGAGTGTAGTAAGTTCGACTACTGGCTACACCTTC	CAWSVVSSTTGYTF
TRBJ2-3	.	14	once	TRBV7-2	TGTGCCAGCAGCCCCAACACCGGGACTCAGCGTCTGTATTTT	CASSPNTGTQRLYF
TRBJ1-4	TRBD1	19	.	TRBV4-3	TGCGCCAGCAGCCCTCTCATAGGACAGGGAGCTTGGTCGGATGAAAAACTGTTTTTT	CASSPLIGQGAWSDEKLFF
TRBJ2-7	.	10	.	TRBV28	TGTGCCAGCGGTCGATCCGAGCAGTACTTC	CASGRSEQYF
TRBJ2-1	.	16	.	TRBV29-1	TGCAGCGTTGACCTTGGAGGGGGCGTCTCCTACAATGAGCAGTTCTTC	CSVDLGGGVSYNEQFF
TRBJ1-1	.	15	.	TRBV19	TGTGCCAGTAGTATACGGGGACAAGGGAACACTGAAGCTTTCTTT	CASSIRGQGNTEAFF
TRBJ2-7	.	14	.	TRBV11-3	TGTGCCAGCAGCCCGGGGCTCCAAGACTACGAGCAGTACTTC	CASSPGLQDYEQYF
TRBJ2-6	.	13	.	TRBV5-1	TGCGCCAGCAAGGACTCTGGGGCCAACGTCCTGACTTTC	CASKDSGANVLTF
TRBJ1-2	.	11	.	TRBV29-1	TGCAGCGTTGTCTCCGGCTATGGCTACACCTTC	CSVVSGYGYTF
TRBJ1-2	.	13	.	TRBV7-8	TGTGCCAGCAGCGAGGGGTCCCACTATGGCTACACCTTC	CASSEGSHYGYTF
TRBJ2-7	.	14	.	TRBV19	TGTGCCAGCAGACCCTCGGCGGGATCCTACGAGCAGTACTTC	CASRPSAGSYEQYF
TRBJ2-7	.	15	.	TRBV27	TGTGCCAGCAGTTTATCGGGCCGGTTGCATCGCGAGCAGTACTTC	CASSLSGRLHREQYF
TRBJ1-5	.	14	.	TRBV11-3	TGTGCCAGCAGCGACGGGTCCAGCAATCAGCCCCAGCATTTT	CASSDGSSNQPQHF
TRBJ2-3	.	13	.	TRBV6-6	TGTGCCAGCAGTCCCGACCCTTACCATACGCAGTATTTT	CASSPDPYHTQYF